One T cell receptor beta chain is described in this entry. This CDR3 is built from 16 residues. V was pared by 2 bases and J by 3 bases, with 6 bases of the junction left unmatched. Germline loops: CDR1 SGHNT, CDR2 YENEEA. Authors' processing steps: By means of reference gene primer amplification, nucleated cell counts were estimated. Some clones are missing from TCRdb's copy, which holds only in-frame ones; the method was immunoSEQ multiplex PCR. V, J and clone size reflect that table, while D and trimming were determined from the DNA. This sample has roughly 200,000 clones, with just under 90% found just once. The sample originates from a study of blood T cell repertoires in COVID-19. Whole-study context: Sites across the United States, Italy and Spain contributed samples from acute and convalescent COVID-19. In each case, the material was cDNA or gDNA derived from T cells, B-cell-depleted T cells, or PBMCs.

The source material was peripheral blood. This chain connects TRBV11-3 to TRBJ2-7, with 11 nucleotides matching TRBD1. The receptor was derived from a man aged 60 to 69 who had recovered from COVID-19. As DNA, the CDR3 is TGTGCCAGCAGCTTACGTCCCGGGACAGGGGGCTACGAGCAGTACTTC. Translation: CASSLRPGTGGYEQYF.